Below are 8 T cell receptor beta chains sequenced from a single sample in a study of beta chain features in type 1 diabetes. Study-wide results and caveats: TCRB CDR3 length was moderately but significantly reduced in all four CD4+ subsets of Type 1 diabetes patients.

The study reverse transcribed the entire isolated RNA, so it sequenced expressed TCRB transcripts. Generated by immunoSEQ multiplex PCR, the TCRdb table keeps only in-frame clones and is missing some. The sample lists more than 300,000 clones, 10% to 15% occurring once. For these TCRs, the target antigens are not known. The sequenced material came from naive CD4+ T cells from blood. These receptor sequences come from a woman aged 18-35 years with type 1 diabetes.

About this clone: This same CDR3 is encoded by further DNA sequences in the sample. J is TRBJ1-1 and V is TRBV29-1; D remains ambiguous. Trimming stripped 3 bases from V and 2 bases from J, with 10 bases between. This CDR3 has 13 amino acids. The V gene's germline CDR1 is SQVTM and CDR2 ANQGSEA. The CDR3 is CSVEGRLNTEAFF. In nucleotides, the CDR3 is TGCAGCGTTGAGGGCAGACTAAACACTGAAGCTTTCTTT.

The chain carries TRBV30 and TRBJ2-1; D call uncertain. V shed 0 bases and J shed 10 bases, with 7 bases lying between them. CDR3 length equals 11 residues. CDR1 is GTSNPN and CDR2 is SVGIG in the germline V gene (reference sequence). The CDR3 is CAWSVLLEQFF. CDR3 sequence (DNA): TGTGCCTGGAGTGTTCTATTAGAGCAGTTCTTC.

The V call is TRBV7-9, the J call TRBJ2-3; 9 bases match TRBD2. Germline CDR1 is SEHNR and CDR2 is FQNEAQ (reference sequence). The CDR3 is made up of 16 amino acids. Germline trimming cut 2 bases from V and 4 bases from J; bases unmatched to any gene: 7. CDR3 protein: CASSLSMGLAADTQYF. The CDR3 DNA is TGTGCCAGCAGCTTATCGATGGGACTAGCCGCAGATACGCAGTATTTT.

The rearrangement uses TRBV5-4 and TRBJ2-2, with D unclear. The CDR3 totals 16 residues. Germline values: CDR1 SGHNT, CDR2 YYREEE (reference sequence). The V end was cut by 3 bases, the J end by 3 bases, with 15 bases between. CDR3 sequence reads: CASSYPGLGDTGELFF. CDR3 DNA sequence: TGTGCCAGCAGCTACCCTGGCCTAGGAGACACCGGGGAGCTGTTTTTT.

This clone was counted between two and nine times. The chain uses TRBV27 and TRBJ1-2, with 7 nucleotides matching TRBD1. After removal of 4 bases from V and 7 bases from J, the junction contained 9 bases not matched to a gene. The CDR3 is 14 amino acids. The V gene's germline CDR1 is MNHEY and CDR2 SMNVEV (reference sequence). CDR3: CASSSIKGATGYTF. CDR3 DNA: TGTGCCAGCAGTTCAATCAAGGGGGCGACTGGCTACACCTTC.

This clone was counted between two and nine times. The gene calls are TRBV14 and TRBJ2-1; 11 bases agree with TRBD2. The germline CDR1 and CDR2 sequences are SGHDN and FVKESK. J lost 10 bases, V lost 3 bases, and 11 bases had no gene match. The CDR3 is 16 residues long. CDR3 nucleotides: TGTGCCAGCAGCCAGCGGCGACTAGCGGGGACTGGAGAGCAGTTCTTC. It encodes CASSQRRLAGTGEQFF.

The J gene is TRBJ2-5, the V gene TRBV28, with a weak D call TRBD1 (6 bases). Per the germline V gene, CDR1 is MDHEN and CDR2 is SYDVKM. The CDR3 has 14 amino acids. Trimming stripped 3 bases from V and 1 base from J, with 9 bases between. Here the CDR3 reads CASSFGGSQETQYF. CDR3 coding DNA: TGTGCCAGCAGTTTTGGGGGCAGCCAAGAGACCCAGTACTTC.

Written as DNA, the CDR3 is TGTGCCAGCAGCGTAGGGGGTTACGGGGCAGATACGCAGTATTTT. Protein sequence: CASSVGGYGADTQYF. The rearrangement links TRBV9 to TRBJ2-3, with D maybe TRBD2 (5 bases). The CDR3 covers 15 residues. V lost 0 bases, J lost 4 bases, and 12 bases lay in between. CDR1 is SGDLS and CDR2 is YYNGEE in the germline V gene.